These 23 T cell receptor beta chains share one sample of origin, sequenced in a study of OX40 agonist ivuxolimab in advanced cancers. The repertoire was sequenced with immunoSEQ multiplex PCR; TCRdb's copy has only in-frame clones and lacks some. The repertoire has 50,000 to 70,000 clones, about 93% of them found once; the top ten carry 18%. The source was CD4+ or CD8+ T cells sorted from blood, collected in a trial of the OX40 agonist ivuxolimab. The receptors were gathered from an adult with an advanced solid tumor such as melanoma, head and neck, liver or kidney cancer.

V gene TRBV19 combines with J gene TRBJ1-3; D is possibly TRBD1 (5 bases). In germline, CDR1 is LNHDA, CDR2 SQIVND (reference sequence). The CDR3 spans 17 residues. V shed 5 bases and J shed 0 bases, with 17 bases lying between them. CDR3 residues: CASSPPGRASSGNTIYF. In DNA, the CDR3 is TGTGCCAGTAGTCCGCCGGGACGAGCCAGCTCTGGAAACACCATATATTTT.

The V and J genes are TRBV5-4 and TRBJ1-6; the D gene is possibly TRBD1 (5 bases). The CDR3 has 18 residues. From germline, CDR1 is SGHNT and CDR2 YYREEE (reference sequence). V was trimmed by 2 bases and J by 7 bases, leaving 22 bases between them. Here the CDR3 DNA reads TGTGCCAGCAGCTTAAGAACCCCCACGGGACGGGGAAATTCACCCCTCCACTTT. This codes for CASSLRTPTGRGNSPLHF. The whole variable domain, remainder taken from reference TRBV5-4 and TRBJ1-6, is ETGVTQSPTHLIKTRGQQVTLRCSSQSGHNTVSWYQQALGQGPQFIFQYYREEENGRGNFPPRFSGLQFPNYSSELNVNALELDDSALYLCASSLRTPTGRGNSPLHFGNGTRLTVT.

V and J are TRBV7-2 and TRBJ2-7; no definite D call. CDR1 is SGHTA, CDR2 FQGNSA, per germline. Trimming took off 2 bases at V and 4 bases at J, with 6 bases between the two ends. The CDR3 spans 12 residues. CDR3 region: CASSLIRYEQYF. In nucleotides, the CDR3 is TGTGCCAGCAGCTTAATTCGGTACGAGCAGTACTTC.

The chain is built from TRBV9 and TRBJ2-7; TRBD2 matches 8 bases. The CDR3 consists of 14 residues. Trimming cost V 4 bases and J 2 bases; bases outside gene matches: 5. Germline values: CDR1 SGDLS, CDR2 YYNGEE. The CDR3 DNA reads as TGTGCCAGCAGCATAAGCGGGAGCGCCTACGAGCAGTACTTC. Its translation: CASSISGSAYEQYF.

J is TRBJ2-1 and V is TRBV9, with D perhaps TRBD1 (5 bases). V was shortened by 6 bases and J by 8 bases, with 21 bases between the two germline ends. Germline CDR1 reads SGDLS; CDR2 reads YYNGEE. This CDR3 contains 15 residues. CDR3 bases: TGTGCCAGCACCCGAGCCAGGAGCCCCAGGGATGAGCAGTTCTTC. Translation: CASTRARSPRDEQFF.

The CDR3 loop reads CASSASLEGPEGGTQYF. CDR3 DNA: TGTGCCAGCAGCGCCTCCCTGGAAGGCCCCGAGGGTGGGACCCAGTACTTC. This chain uses TRBV7-3 with TRBJ2-5; D possibly corresponds to TRBD2 (5 bases). V was shortened by 5 bases and J by 7 bases, with 26 bases between the two germline ends. The CDR3 has 17 amino acids. Germline V gene lookup returns CDR1 SGHTA and CDR2 FQGTGA.

The chain joins TRBV7-8 to TRBJ2-2, with TRBD2 matching over 11 bases. Germline CDR1 SGHVS, CDR2 FQNEAQ. Germline trimming cut 5 bases from V and 4 bases from J; bases unmatched to any gene: 3. This CDR3 region has 15 residues. CDR3 nucleotides: TGTGCCAGCAGCCCTACTAGCGGGAGCACCGGGGAGCTGTTTTTT. Translated, it gives CASSPTSGSTGELFF.

The CDR3 loop is CATSSPGQSYNEQFF. CDR3 sequence (DNA): TGTGCCACCAGCAGTCCGGGACAGTCCTACAATGAGCAGTTCTTC. The V and J genes are TRBV15 and TRBJ2-1; 7 bases match TRBD1. Germline V gene data show CDR1 as LNHNV and CDR2 as YYDKDF (reference sequence). The trim removed 3 bases at V and 1 base at J, leaving 3 bases unmatched. CDR3 length: 15 amino acids.

The CDR3 sequence: CASSPLPPGTGVSYEQYF. As DNA, the CDR3 is TGTGCCAGCAGTCCGCTTCCTCCCGGGACAGGGGTCTCCTACGAGCAGTACTTC. This chain connects TRBV28 to TRBJ2-7; 10 bases line up with TRBD1. The V segment lost 5 bases and the J segment 0 bases; nucleotides outside the gene matches: 13. CDR1 is MDHEN and CDR2 is SYDVKM in the germline V gene. The length of the CDR3 is 18 residues.

CDR3 sequence: CASSLFGKTSNQPQHF. The CDR3 coding sequence is TGTGCCAGCAGTTTATTTGGCAAAACTAGCAATCAGCCCCAGCATTTT. The chain carries TRBV27 and TRBJ1-5; D not resolved. The germline V gene encodes CDR1 MNHEY and CDR2 SMNVEV (reference sequence). CDR3 length: 16 amino acids. V shed 1 base and J shed 0 bases, with 10 bases lying between them.

This clone showed up just a few times. CDR3 protein: CASSSTRGSNYEQYF. DNA of the CDR3: TGTGCCAGCAGTTCAACCAGGGGGTCCAACTACGAGCAGTACTTC. The gene calls are TRBV9 and TRBJ2-7, with 7 bases lining up with TRBD1. From germline, CDR1 is SGDLS and CDR2 YYNGEE. V dropped 5 bases and J dropped 3; count of bases not matched to a gene: 11. This CDR3 has 15 residues.

The chain has TRBV9 and TRBJ1-2; D not certain. V lost 0 bases to trimming and J lost 6 bases, with 15 bases between them. This CDR3 comprises 15 residues. The germline V gene has CDR1 SGDLS and CDR2 YYNGEE. CDR3 amino acids: CASSVEGRPSDGYTF. DNA for the CDR3: TGTGCCAGCAGCGTAGAAGGCAGGCCGAGCGATGGCTACACCTTC.

The rearrangement joins TRBV19 to TRBJ1-5; D might be TRBD1 (5 bases). The CDR3 is 14 amino acids. Germline assignment: CDR1 LNHDA and CDR2 SQIVND (reference sequence). Deletions cut 2 bases from V and 4 bases from J, with 9 bases between. DNA of the CDR3: TGTGCCAGTAGTATATCGGCAGGGAATCAGCCCCAGCATTTT. As protein: CASSISAGNQPQHF.

V usage is TRBV7-2 and J usage is TRBJ2-5; tentative D call: TRBD1 (6 bases). V shed 5 bases and J shed 5 bases, with 15 bases lying between them. In germline, CDR1 is SGHTA, CDR2 FQGNSA. The CDR3 consists of 14 residues. The CDR3 nucleotides are TGTGCCAGCAGCGTAGAACAGGGAAGGGAGACCCAGTACTTC. This sequence encodes CASSVEQGRETQYF. Filled out from reference TRBV7-2 and TRBJ2-5, the complete variable domain reads GAGVSQSPSNKVTEKGKDVELRCDPISGHTALYWYRQSLGQGLEFLIYFQGNSAPDKSGLPSDRFSAERTGGSVSTLTIQRTQQEDSAVYLCASSVEQGRETQYFGPGTRLLVL.

This clone was counted a single time. J is TRBJ2-4 and V is TRBV27; either TRBD1 or TRBD2 may fit D (6 bases each). The CDR3 is 16 amino acids. The germline V gene has CDR1 MNHEY and CDR2 SMNVEV (reference sequence). Trimming left V 7 bases short and J 3 bases short, with 19 bases between. The CDR3 reads CASTSEGGADKNIQYF. In nucleotides, the CDR3 is TGTGCCAGCACCAGCGAGGGGGGCGCGGACAAAAACATTCAGTACTTC.

The chain joins TRBV5-6 to TRBJ2-7, with TRBD1 matching over 7 bases. The CDR3 runs 15 residues. The ends lost 3 bases at V and 2 bases at J; junction bases unmatched: 8. CDR1 and CDR2 (germline): SGHDT, YYEEEE. DNA for the CDR3: TGTGCCAGCAGCTCAGACAGGGTCTTGGCCTACGAGCAGTACTTC. Translation gives CASSSDRVLAYEQYF.

The chain links TRBV9 to TRBJ1-3; D is perhaps TRBD1 (5 bases). Germline assignment: CDR1 SGDLS and CDR2 YYNGEE. Trimming pared 3 bases from V and 3 bases from J, leaving 19 bases between. The CDR3 runs 17 residues. Here the CDR3 reads CASSARAGRAHGNTIYF. CDR3 nucleotides: TGTGCCAGCAGCGCCCGGGCGGGCAGGGCCCATGGAAACACCATATATTTT.

This clone has only a few counts. V and J are TRBV6-5 and TRBJ1-3; D remains ambiguous. CDR1 and CDR2 (germline): MNHEY, SVGAGI. The CDR3 totals 12 residues. The germline V and J ends were trimmed by 0 bases and 10 bases, with 7 bases remaining between them. The CDR3 here is CASSYSAQTIYF. Here the CDR3 DNA reads TGTGCCAGCAGTTACTCGGCCCAGACCATATATTTT.

This clone was recorded once. V gene TRBV13 combines with J gene TRBJ2-1; D gene ambiguous. V lost 1 base, J lost 6 bases, and 10 bases lay in between. CDR1 is PRHDT and CDR2 is FYEKMQ in the germline V gene (reference sequence). CDR3 length: 14 residues. The CDR3 spells CASSLVFNPNEQFF. Here the CDR3 DNA reads TGTGCCAGCAGCTTAGTTTTTAATCCCAATGAGCAGTTCTTC.

The rearrangement uses TRBV7-8 and TRBJ2-1; 12 bases are shared with TRBD2. The V gene's germline CDR1 is SGHVS and CDR2 FQNEAQ. With V trimmed by 3 bases and J by 16 bases, 13 bases remained unmatched. CDR3 length: 15 residues. This CDR3 reads CASSFPRLAGEEKFF. The CDR3 region has the DNA TGTGCCAGCAGCTTCCCGAGACTAGCGGGAGAGGAGAAATTCTTC.

This chain connects TRBV7-9 to TRBJ1-5, with D possibly matching TRBD1 (5 bases). The CDR3 contains 18 residues. Germline CDR1 reads SEHNR; CDR2 reads FQNEAQ (reference sequence). V lost 4 bases, J lost 0 bases, and 19 bases lay in between. CDR3 nucleotide sequence: TGTGCCAGCAGCTCCCAACCAGGGCAGTTGGATAGCAATCAGCCCCAGCATTTT. Amino acid sequence: CASSSQPGQLDSNQPQHF. Based on the CDR3 plus reference TRBV7-9 and TRBJ1-5, the full variable domain is DTGVSQNPRHKITKRGQNVTFRCDPISEHNRLYWYRQTLGQGPEFLTYFQNEAQLEKSRLLSDRFSAERPKGSFSTLEIQRTEQGDSAMYLCASSSQPGQLDSNQPQHFGDGTRLSIL.

The rearrangement joins TRBV7-9 to TRBJ2-7; 8 bases fit TRBD1. The V gene end was trimmed by 1 base and the J gene end by 2 bases; junction bases not matched to a gene: 7. The germline V gene encodes CDR1 SEHNR and CDR2 FQNEAQ (reference sequence). This CDR3 contains 16 residues. The CDR3 region has the DNA TGTGCCAGCAGCTTAGGGTGGAGACAGGGGACCTACGAGCAGTACTTC. This codes for CASSLGWRQGTYEQYF.

In DNA form, the CDR3 reads TGTGCCAGCAGCGTAGGTTCAGGGGTCTACGAGCAGTACTTC. It is translated as CASSVGSGVYEQYF. V and J are TRBV9 and TRBJ2-7; maybe TRBD1 (6 bases). The V end was cut by 0 bases, the J end by 3 bases, with 10 bases between. The CDR3 totals 14 residues. CDR1 SGDLS and CDR2 YYNGEE come from the germline V gene.